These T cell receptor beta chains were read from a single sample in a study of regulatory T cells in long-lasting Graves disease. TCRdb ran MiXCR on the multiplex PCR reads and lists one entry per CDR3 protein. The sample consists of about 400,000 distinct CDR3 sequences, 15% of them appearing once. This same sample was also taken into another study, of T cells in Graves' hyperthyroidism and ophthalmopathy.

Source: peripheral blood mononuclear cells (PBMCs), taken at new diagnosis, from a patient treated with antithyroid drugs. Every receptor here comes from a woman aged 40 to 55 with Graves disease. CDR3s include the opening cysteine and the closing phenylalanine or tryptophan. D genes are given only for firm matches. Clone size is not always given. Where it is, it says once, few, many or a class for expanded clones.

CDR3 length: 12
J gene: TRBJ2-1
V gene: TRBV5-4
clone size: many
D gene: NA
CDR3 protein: CASRIPGMEQFF
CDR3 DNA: TGTGCCAGCAGGATCCCAGGAATGGAGCAGTTCTTC

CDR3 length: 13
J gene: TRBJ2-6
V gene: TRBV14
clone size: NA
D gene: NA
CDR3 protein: CATRGAGANVLTF
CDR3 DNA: TGTGCCACAAGGGGGGCTGGGGCCAACGTCCTGACTTTC

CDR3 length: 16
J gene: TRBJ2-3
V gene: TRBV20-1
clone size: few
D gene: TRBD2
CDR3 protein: CSARGPSGLSTDTQYF
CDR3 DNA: TGCAGTGCTAGGGGCCCTAGCGGGTTGAGCACAGATACGCAGTATTTT

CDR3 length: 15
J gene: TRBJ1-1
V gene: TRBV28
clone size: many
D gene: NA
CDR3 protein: CASVKAGRGVTEAFF
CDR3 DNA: TGTGCCAGCGTGAAGGCAGGGAGAGGCGTCACTGAAGCTTTCTTT

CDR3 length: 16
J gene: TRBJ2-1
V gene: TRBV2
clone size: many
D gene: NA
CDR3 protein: CASSDLASRGYNEQFF
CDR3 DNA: TGTGCCAGCAGTGATTTGGCTAGCCGAGGGTACAATGAGCAGTTCTTC

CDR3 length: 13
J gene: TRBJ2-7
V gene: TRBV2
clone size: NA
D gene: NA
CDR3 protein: CASSTRSPYEQYF
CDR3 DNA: TGTGCCAGCAGTACTAGGAGCCCCTACGAGCAGTACTTC

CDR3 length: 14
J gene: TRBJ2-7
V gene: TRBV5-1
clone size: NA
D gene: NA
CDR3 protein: CASSLAEGVREQYF
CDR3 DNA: TGCGCCAGCAGCTTGGCCGAGGGGGTTCGGGAGCAGTACTTC

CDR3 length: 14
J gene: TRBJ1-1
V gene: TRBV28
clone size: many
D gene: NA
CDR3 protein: CASSLVAMNTEAFF
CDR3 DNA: TGTGCCAGCAGTTTGGTAGCAATGAACACTGAAGCTTTCTTT

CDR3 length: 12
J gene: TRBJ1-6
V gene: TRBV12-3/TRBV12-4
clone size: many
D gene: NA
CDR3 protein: CASRRTGSPLHF
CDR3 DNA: TGTGCCAGCAGGAGAACAGGCTCACCCCTCCACTTT

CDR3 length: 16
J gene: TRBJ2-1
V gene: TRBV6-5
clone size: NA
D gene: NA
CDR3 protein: CASSYSGERSYNEQFF
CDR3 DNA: TGTGCCAGCAGTTACTCGGGGGAAAGGTCCTACAATGAGCAGTTCTTC

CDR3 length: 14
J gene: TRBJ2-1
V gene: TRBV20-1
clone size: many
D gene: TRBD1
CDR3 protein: CSASGQGALNEQFF
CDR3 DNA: TGCAGTGCTAGTGGACAGGGGGCACTTAATGAGCAGTTCTTC

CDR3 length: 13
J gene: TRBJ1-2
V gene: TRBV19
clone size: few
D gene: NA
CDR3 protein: CASTRDPSYGYTF
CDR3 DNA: TGTGCCAGTACCCGGGACCCGTCCTATGGCTACACCTTC

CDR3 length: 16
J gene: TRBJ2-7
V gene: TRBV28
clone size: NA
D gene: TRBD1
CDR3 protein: CASSSSSGQGTYEQYF
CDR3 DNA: TGTGCCAGCAGTTCCTCGTCGGGACAGGGAACCTACGAGCAGTACTTC

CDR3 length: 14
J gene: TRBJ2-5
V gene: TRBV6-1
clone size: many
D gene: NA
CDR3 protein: CASTPWGAGETQYF
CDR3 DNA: TGTGCCAGCACCCCATGGGGGGCGGGGGAGACCCAGTACTTC

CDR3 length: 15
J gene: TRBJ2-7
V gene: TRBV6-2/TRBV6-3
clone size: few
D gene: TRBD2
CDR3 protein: CASSWLAGGAYEQYF
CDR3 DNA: TGTGCCAGCAGTTGGTTAGCGGGAGGGGCCTACGAGCAGTACTTC

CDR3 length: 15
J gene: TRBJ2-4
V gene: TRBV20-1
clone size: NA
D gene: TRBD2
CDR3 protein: CSARGGTSGSDIQYF
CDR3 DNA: TGCAGTGCCCGGGGGGGGACTAGCGGGAGCGACATTCAGTACTTC

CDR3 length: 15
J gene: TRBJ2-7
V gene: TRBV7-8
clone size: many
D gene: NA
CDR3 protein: CASSLGGNGYYEQYF
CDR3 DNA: TGTGCCAGCAGCTTGGGCGGGAACGGGTACTACGAGCAGTACTTC

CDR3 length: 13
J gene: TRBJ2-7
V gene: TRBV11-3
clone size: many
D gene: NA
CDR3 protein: CASSKDAAYEQYF
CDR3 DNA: TGTGCCAGCAGCAAGGACGCCGCCTACGAGCAGTACTTC

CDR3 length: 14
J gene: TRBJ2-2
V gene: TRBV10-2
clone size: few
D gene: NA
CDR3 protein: CASSVLFESGELFF
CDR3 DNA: TGCGCCAGCAGTGTGTTATTTGAATCCGGGGAGCTGTTTTTT

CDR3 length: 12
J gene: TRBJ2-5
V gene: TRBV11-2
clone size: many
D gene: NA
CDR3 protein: CASSLDKETQYF
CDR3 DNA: TGTGCCAGCAGCTTAGATAAAGAGACCCAGTACTTC

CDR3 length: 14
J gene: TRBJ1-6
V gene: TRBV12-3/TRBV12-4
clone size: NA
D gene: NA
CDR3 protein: CASSFLAGNSPLHF
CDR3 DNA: TGTGCCAGCAGTTTTCTGGCAGGGAATTCACCCCTCCACTTT

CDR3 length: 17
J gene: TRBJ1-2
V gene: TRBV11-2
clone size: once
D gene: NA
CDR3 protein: CASSLDLGQGPNYGYTF
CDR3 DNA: TGTGCCAGCAGCTTAGATCTTGGGCAGGGGCCTAACTATGGCTACACCTTC

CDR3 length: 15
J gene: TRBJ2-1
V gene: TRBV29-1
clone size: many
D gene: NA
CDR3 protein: CSVEFLAASYNEQFF
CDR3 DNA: TGCAGCGTTGAGTTTTTAGCGGCCTCCTACAATGAGCAGTTCTTC

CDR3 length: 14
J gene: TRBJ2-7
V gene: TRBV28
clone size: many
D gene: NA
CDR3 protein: CAASTRQVFYEQYF
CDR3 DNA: TGTGCCGCCAGCACCCGTCAAGTTTTCTACGAGCAGTACTTC

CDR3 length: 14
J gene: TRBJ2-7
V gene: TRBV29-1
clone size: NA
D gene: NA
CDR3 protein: CSVGWQGYSYEQYF
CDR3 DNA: TGCAGCGTTGGGTGGCAGGGGTACTCCTACGAGCAGTACTTC

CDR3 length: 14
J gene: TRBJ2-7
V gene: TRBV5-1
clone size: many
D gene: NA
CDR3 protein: CASSPQDSSYEQYF
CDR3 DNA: TGCGCCAGCAGCCCGCAGGACAGTTCCTACGAGCAGTACTTC

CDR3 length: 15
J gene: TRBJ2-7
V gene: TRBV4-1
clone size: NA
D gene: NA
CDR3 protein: CASSQELPGTYEQYF
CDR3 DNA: TGCGCCAGCAGCCAAGAGCTTCCAGGGACCTACGAGCAGTACTTC

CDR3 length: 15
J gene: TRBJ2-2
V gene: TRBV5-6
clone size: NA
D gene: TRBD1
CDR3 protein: CASRSGGYNTGELFF
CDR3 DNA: TGTGCCAGCAGGTCAGGGGGCTATAACACCGGGGAGCTGTTTTTT

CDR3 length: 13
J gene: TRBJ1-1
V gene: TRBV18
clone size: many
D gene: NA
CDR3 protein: CASSLHESTEAFF
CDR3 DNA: TGTGCCAGCTCACTACATGAGAGCACTGAAGCTTTCTTT

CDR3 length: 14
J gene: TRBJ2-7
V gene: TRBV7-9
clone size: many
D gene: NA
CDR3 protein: CASTIRDSSYEQYF
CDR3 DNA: TGTGCCAGCACCATCCGGGACTCCTCCTACGAGCAGTACTTC

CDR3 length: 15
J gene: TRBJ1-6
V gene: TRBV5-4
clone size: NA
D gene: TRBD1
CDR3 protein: CASSLTGGGDSPLHF
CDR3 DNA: TGTGCCAGCAGCCTGACAGGGGGGGGTGATTCACCCCTCCACTTT

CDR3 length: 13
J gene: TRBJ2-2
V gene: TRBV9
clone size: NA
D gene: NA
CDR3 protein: CASSELAVGELFF
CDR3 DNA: TGTGCCAGCAGCGAACTAGCAGTCGGGGAGCTGTTTTTT

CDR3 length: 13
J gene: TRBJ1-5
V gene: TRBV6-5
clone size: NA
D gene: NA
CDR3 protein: CASSYALNQPQHF
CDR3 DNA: TGTGCCAGCAGTTACGCCTTAAATCAGCCCCAGCATTTT

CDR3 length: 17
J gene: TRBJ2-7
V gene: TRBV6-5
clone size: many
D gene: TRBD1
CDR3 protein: CASSYSGTGISSYEQYF
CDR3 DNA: TGTGCCAGCAGTTATTCCGGGACAGGGATTTCGTCCTACGAGCAGTACTTC

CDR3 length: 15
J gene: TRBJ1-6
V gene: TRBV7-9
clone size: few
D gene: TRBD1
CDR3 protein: CASSLGQGLNSPLHF
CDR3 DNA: TGTGCCAGCAGCCTAGGACAGGGATTGAATTCACCCCTCCACTTT

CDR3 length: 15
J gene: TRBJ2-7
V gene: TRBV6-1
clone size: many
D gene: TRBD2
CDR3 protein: CASRMSGRAQDEQYF
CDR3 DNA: TGTGCCAGCAGGATGAGCGGGAGGGCCCAGGACGAGCAGTACTTC

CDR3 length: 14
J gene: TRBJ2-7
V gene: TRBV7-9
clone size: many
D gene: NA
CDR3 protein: CASTYAVGGYEQYF
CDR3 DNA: TGTGCCAGCACTTACGCCGTGGGAGGCTACGAGCAGTACTTC

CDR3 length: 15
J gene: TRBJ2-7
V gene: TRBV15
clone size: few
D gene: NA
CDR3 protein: CATSRAGQLVYEQYF
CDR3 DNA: TGTGCCACCAGCAGAGCCGGACAGCTAGTCTACGAGCAGTACTTC

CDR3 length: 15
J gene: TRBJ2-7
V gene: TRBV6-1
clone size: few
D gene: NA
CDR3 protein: CASTKRTGLSYEQYF
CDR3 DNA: TGTGCCAGCACCAAAAGGACCGGCCTCTCCTACGAGCAGTACTTC

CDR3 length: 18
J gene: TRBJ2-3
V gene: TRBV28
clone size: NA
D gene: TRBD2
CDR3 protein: CASRSYYSTSASTDTQYF
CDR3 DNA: TGTGCCAGCAGATCCTATTATTCGACTAGCGCTAGCACAGATACGCAGTATTTT

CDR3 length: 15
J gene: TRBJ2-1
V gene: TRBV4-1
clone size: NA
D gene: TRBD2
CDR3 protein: CASSHPGLAENEQFF
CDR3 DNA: TGCGCCAGCAGCCATCCGGGACTAGCGGAAAATGAGCAGTTCTTC

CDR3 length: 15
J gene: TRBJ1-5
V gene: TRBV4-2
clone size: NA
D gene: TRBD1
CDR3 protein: CASSQVRQGDQPQHF
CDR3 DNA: TGTGCCAGCAGCCAAGTACGACAGGGGGATCAGCCCCAGCATTTT

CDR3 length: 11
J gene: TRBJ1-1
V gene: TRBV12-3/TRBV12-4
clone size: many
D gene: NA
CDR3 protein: CASSPDIEAFF
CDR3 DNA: TGTGCCAGCAGCCCCGACATCGAAGCTTTCTTT

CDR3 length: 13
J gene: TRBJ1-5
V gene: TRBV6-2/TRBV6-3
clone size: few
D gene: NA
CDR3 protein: CASSADENQPQHF
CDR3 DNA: TGTGCCAGCAGCGCCGACGAAAATCAGCCCCAGCATTTT

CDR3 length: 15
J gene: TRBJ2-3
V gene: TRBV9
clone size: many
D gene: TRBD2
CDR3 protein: CASSASGRATDTQYF
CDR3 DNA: TGTGCCAGCAGCGCTAGCGGGAGGGCGACAGATACGCAGTATTTT

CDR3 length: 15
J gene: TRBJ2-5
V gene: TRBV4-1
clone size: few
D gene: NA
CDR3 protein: CASSQPVTGEGTQYF
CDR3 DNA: TGCGCCAGCAGCCAACCGGTAACGGGAGAGGGGACCCAGTACTTC

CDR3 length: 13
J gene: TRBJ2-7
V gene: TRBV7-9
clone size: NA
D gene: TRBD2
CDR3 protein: CASSHTTSREQYF
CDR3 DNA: TGTGCCAGCAGTCATACGACTAGCAGAGAGCAGTACTTC